Shown below are 9 T cell receptor beta chains from a single sample sequenced in a study of human T cells and chemical hapten exposure. TCRdb recomputed calls from the RACE reads with MiXCR, one row per CDR3 protein. The sample yields under 50,000 distinct CDR3 sequences, approximately 7.6% seen once. The time point here: pre-sensitization, week 0. Treatment indicated: therapeutic diphenylcyclopropenone sensitization with weekly scalp DPC. This specimen consisted of whole blood, obtained in connection with sensitization to the hapten diphenylcyclopropenone (DPC). All receptors come from a woman aged 50 to 60 with alopecia areata. Some clones in this sample may be carry-over from other donors' samples.

The chain couples TRBV12-3 or TRBV12-4 to TRBJ2-1; D might be TRBD2 (5 bases). The CDR3 has 13 amino acids. The germline V and J ends were trimmed by 3 bases and 6 bases, with 9 bases remaining between them. The CDR3 protein is CASSFSGINEQFF. CDR3 DNA: TGTGCCAGCAGTTTTTCCGGGATCAATGAGCAGTTCTTC.

Many counts were recorded for this clonotype. The chain has TRBV11-3 and TRBJ1-3; 7 bases align to TRBD1. CDR1 is SGHNT, CDR2 YENEEA, per germline. The CDR3 is made up of 14 amino acids. Trimming at V came to 5 bases and at J to 2 bases, leaving 3 bases not matched to a gene. CDR3 bases: TGTGCCAGCAGCCACACAGGGGCTGGAAACACCATATATTTT. Translating gives CASSHTGAGNTIYF.

This clonotype was recorded many times. This chain uses TRBV6-4 with TRBJ2-7, with D possibly TRBD1 on 5 matching bases. Per germline, CDR1 MRHNA and CDR2 SNTAGT. The CDR3 totals 14 residues. V was trimmed by 6 bases and J by 1 base, leaving 13 bases between them. The CDR3 bases are TGTGCCAGCAGCGAAGCAGGGTCTTCCTACGAGCAGTACTTC. Translated, it gives CASSEAGSSYEQYF.

In its sample, this clonotype was seen many times. J is TRBJ2-1 and V is TRBV11-1; the match to TRBD1 covers 9 bases. Germline V gene lookup returns CDR1 SGHAT and CDR2 FQDESV (reference sequence). The CDR3 sequence is 16 residues long. Trimming at V came to 3 bases and at J to 4 bases, leaving 7 bases not matched to a gene. CDR3 DNA sequence: TGTGCCAGCAGCTTGTCACGGGACAGGGCTTACAATGAGCAGTTCTTC. This sequence encodes CASSLSRDRAYNEQFF.

The chain carries TRBV7-2 and TRBJ2-3; possible D gene TRBD2, 6 bases. Germline assignment: CDR1 SGHTA and CDR2 FQGNSA. V lost 5 bases and J 2 bases, leaving 11 bases between the germline ends. The CDR3 is 14 residues long. In nucleotides, the CDR3 is TGTGCCAGCAGCCGGGACTCAGACACAGATACGCAGTATTTT. Protein sequence: CASSRDSDTDTQYF.

The sample holds many counts of this clonotype. The chain carries TRBV20-1 and TRBJ2-3; D is unclear. The V end lost 3 bases, the J end lost 2 bases, and 18 bases lay between the germline ends. The germline V gene encodes CDR1 DFQATT and CDR2 SNEGSKA (reference sequence). This CDR3 comprises 16 residues. In DNA, the CDR3 is TGCAGTGCTAGCCCTTTCAGCGTAGATTTCACAGATACGCAGTATTTT. As protein: CSASPFSVDFTDTQYF.

This clonotype was detected ten times or more. The chain has TRBV20-1 and TRBJ2-7; 11 bases are shared with TRBD2. Germline V gives CDR1 DFQATT, CDR2 SNEGSKA (reference sequence). The trim removed 6 bases at V and 1 base at J, leaving 2 bases unmatched. The CDR3 is 13 amino acids. The CDR3 bases are TGCAGTGCGCTAGCGGGAGGATCCTACGAGCAGTACTTC. Translated: CSALAGGSYEQYF.

This clonotype has at least ten counts. The genes are TRBV12-3 or TRBV12-4 and TRBJ2-1; tentatively, D is TRBD2 (6 bases). This CDR3 is built from 15 residues. Trimming cost V 5 bases and J 3 bases, with 14 bases left between them. The CDR3 loop reads CASSPRDLVYNEQFF. CDR3 bases: TGTGCCAGCAGTCCCCGGGACTTAGTCTACAATGAGCAGTTCTTC.

This clonotype was counted ten times or more. This chain links TRBV11-2 with TRBJ2-3; no firm D call. The V end lost 0 bases, the J end lost 6 bases, and 10 bases lay between the germline ends. CDR1 and CDR2 from the germline V gene are SGHAT and FQNNGV. CDR3 length equals 14 residues. The CDR3 DNA reads TGTGCCAGCAGCTTAGATGTTTTCTTGGATACGCAGTATTTT. Translated: CASSLDVFLDTQYF.